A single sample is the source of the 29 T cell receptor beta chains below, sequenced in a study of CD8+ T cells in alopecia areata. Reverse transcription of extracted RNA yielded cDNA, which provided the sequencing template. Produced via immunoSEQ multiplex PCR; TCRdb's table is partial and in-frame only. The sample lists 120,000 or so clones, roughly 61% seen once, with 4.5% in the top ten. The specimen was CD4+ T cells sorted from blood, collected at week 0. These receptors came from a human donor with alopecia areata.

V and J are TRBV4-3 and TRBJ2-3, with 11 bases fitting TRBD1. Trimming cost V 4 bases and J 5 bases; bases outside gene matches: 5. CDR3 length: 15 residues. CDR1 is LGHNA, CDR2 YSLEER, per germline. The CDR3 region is CASSPGTGGGDTQYF. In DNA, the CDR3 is TGCGCCAGCAGCCCAGGGACAGGGGGAGGAGATACGCAGTATTTT.

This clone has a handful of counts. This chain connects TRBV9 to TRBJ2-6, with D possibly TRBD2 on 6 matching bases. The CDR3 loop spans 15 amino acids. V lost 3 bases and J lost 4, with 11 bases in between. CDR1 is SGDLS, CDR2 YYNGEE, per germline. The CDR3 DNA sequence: TGTGCCAGCAGCGCCCAGGGAGGAGGGGCCAACGTCCTGACTTTC. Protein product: CASSAQGGGANVLTF.

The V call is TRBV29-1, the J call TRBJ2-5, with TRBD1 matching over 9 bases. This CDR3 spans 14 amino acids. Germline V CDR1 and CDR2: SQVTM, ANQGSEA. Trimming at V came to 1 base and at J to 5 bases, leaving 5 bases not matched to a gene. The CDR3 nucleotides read TGCAGCGTTGAAGCCTTACAGGGGGCGGAGACCCAGTACTTC. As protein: CSVEALQGAETQYF.

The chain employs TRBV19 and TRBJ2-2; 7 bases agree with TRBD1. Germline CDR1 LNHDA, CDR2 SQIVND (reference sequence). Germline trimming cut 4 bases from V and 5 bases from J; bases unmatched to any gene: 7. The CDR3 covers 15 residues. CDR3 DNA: TGTGCCAGTAGTAGTCGACAGGGCGGAACCGGGGAGCTGTTTTTT. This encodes CASSSRQGGTGELFF.

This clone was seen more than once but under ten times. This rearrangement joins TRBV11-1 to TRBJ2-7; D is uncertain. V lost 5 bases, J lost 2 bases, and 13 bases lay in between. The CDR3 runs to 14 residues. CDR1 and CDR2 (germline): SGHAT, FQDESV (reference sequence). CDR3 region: CASSRQAQAYEQYF. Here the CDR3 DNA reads TGTGCCAGCAGCCGGCAGGCCCAGGCCTACGAGCAGTACTTC.

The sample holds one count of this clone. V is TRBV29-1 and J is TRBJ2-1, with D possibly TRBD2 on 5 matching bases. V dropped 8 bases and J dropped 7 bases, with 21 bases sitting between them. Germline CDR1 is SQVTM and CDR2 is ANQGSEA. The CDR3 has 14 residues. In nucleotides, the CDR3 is TGCAGCTCCAGGTGGGGTGCGGGTGGAAATGAGCAGTTCTTC. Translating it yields CSSRWGAGGNEQFF.

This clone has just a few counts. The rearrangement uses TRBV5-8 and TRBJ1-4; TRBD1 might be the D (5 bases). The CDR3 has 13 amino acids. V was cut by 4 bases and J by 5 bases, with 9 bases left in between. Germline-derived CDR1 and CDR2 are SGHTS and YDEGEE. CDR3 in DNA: TGTGCCAGCAGCATCCGGACAAATGAAAAACTGTTTTTT. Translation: CASSIRTNEKLFF.

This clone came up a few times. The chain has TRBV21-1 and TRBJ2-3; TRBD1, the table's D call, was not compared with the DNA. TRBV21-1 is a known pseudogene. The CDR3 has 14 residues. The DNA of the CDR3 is TGTGCCAGGGACAGTTCCTCTAGCACAGATACGCAGTATTTT. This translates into CARDSSSSTDTQYF.

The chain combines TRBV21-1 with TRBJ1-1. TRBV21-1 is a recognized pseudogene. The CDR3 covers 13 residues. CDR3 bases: TGTGCCAGCAGCAAAGACTTGGCCTTGCGAGCTTTCTTT. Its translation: CASSKDLALRAFF.

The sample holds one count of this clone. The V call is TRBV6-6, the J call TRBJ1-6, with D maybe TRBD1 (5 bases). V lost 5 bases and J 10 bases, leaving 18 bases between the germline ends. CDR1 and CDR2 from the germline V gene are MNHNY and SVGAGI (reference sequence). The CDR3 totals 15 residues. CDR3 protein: CASSRDHSRGSPLHF. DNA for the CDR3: TGTGCCAGCAGTCGGGACCACAGCCGCGGGTCACCCCTCCACTTT.

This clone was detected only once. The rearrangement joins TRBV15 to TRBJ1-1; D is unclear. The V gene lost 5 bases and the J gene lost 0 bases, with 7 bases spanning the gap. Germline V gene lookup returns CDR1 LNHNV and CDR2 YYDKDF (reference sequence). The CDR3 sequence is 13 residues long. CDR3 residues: CATSGRLNTEAFF. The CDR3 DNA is TGTGCCACCAGCGGACGACTGAACACTGAAGCTTTCTTT.

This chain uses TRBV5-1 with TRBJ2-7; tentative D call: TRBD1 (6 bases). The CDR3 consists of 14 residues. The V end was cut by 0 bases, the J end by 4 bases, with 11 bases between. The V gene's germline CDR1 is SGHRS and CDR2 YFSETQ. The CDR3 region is CASSLEGQKYEQYF. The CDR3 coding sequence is TGCGCCAGCAGCTTGGAGGGACAAAAATACGAGCAGTACTTC. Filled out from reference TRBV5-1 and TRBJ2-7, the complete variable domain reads KAGVTQTPRYLIKTRGQQVTLSCSPISGHRSVSWYQQTPGQGLQFLFEYFSETQRNKGNFPGRFSGRQFSNSRSEMNVSTLELGDSALYLCASSLEGQKYEQYFGPGTRLTVT.

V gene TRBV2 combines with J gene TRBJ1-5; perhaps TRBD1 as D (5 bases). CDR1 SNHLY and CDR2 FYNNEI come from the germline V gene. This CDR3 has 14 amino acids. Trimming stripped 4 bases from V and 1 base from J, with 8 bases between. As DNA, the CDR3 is TGTGCCAGCAGTGGGACAATGAGCAATCAGCCCCAGCATTTT. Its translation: CASSGTMSNQPQHF.

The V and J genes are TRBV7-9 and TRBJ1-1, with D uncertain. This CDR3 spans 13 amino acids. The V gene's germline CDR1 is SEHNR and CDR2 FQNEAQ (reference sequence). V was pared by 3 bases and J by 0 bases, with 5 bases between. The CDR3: CASSLVMNTEAFF. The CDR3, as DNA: TGTGCCAGCAGCTTGGTTATGAACACTGAAGCTTTCTTT.

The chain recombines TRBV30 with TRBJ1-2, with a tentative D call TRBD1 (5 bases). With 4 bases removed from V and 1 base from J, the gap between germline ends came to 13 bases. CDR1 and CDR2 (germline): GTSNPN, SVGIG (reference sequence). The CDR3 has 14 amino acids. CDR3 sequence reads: CAWIWGGVNYGYTF. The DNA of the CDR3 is TGTGCCTGGATTTGGGGCGGGGTTAACTATGGCTACACCTTC.

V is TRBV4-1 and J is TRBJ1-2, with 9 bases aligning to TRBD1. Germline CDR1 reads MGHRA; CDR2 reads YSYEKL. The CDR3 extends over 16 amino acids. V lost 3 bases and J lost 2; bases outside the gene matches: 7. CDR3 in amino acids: CASSHIGQGRNYGYTF. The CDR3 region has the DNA TGCGCCAGCAGCCACATTGGACAGGGGCGGAACTATGGCTACACCTTC.

CDR3 nucleotide sequence: TGTGCCAGCAGTCCAGAAAACTATGGCTACACCTTC. It encodes CASSPENYGYTF. The rearrangement joins TRBV2 to TRBJ1-2; no reliable D call. The CDR3 has 12 residues. V was shortened by 5 bases and J by 2 bases, with 6 bases between the two germline ends. Looked up from germline, CDR1 is SNHLY and CDR2 is FYNNEI.

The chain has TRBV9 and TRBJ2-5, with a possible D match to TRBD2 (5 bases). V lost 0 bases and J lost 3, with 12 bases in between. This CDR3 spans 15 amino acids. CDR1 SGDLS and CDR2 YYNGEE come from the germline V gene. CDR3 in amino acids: CASSVATAREETQYF. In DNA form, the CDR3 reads TGTGCCAGCAGCGTAGCTACTGCGCGGGAAGAGACCCAGTACTTC.

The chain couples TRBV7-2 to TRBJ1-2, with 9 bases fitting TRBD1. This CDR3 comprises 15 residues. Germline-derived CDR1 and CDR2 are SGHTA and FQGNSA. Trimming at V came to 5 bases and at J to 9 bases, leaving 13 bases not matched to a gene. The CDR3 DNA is TGTGCCAGCAGCAGAGACCGGGACAGGGTCTTAAGCTACACCTTC. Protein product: CASSRDRDRVLSYTF.

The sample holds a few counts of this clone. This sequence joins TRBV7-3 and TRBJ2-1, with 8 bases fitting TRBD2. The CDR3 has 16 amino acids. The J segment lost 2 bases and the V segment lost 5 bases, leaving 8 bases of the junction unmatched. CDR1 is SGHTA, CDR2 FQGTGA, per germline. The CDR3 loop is CASSPRELAAYNEQFF. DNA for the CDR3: TGTGCCAGCAGCCCCCGGGAACTAGCGGCCTACAATGAGCAGTTCTTC.

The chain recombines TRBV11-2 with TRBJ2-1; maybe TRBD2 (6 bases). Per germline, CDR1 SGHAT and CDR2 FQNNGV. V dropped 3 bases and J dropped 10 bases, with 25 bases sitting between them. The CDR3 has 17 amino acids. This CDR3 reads CASSFRQDVAGGGEQFF. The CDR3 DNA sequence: TGTGCCAGCAGCTTCCGCCAAGACGTTGCAGGAGGAGGGGAGCAGTTCTTC.

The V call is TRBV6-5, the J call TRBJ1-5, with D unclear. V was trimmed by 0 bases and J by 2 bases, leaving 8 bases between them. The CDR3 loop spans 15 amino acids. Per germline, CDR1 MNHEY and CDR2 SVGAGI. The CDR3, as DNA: TGTGCCAGCAGTTACTCGAGACGGGGCAATCAGCCCCAGCATTTT. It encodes CASSYSRRGNQPQHF.

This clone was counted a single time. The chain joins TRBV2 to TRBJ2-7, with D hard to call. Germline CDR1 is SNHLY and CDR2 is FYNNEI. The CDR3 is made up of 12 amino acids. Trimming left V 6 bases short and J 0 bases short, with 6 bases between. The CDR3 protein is CASSVTSYEQYF. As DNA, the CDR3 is TGTGCCAGCAGCGTTACCTCCTACGAGCAGTACTTC.

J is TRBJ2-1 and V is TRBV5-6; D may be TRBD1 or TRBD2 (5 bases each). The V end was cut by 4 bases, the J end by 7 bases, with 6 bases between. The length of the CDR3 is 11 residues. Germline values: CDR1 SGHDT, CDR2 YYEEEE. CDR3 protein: CASSEGNEQFF. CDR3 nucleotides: TGTGCCAGCAGCGAGGGGAATGAGCAGTTCTTC.

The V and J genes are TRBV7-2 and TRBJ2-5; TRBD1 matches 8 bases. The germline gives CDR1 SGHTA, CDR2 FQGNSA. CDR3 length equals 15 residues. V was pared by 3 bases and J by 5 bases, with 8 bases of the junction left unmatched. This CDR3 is CASSFPGQGHETQYF. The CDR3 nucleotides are TGTGCCAGCAGCTTCCCCGGACAGGGACACGAGACCCAGTACTTC.

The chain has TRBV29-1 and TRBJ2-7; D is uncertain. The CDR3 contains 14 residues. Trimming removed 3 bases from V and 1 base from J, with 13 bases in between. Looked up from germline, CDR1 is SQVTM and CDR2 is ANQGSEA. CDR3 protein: CSVEVKGLSYEQYF. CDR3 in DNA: TGCAGCGTTGAGGTAAAGGGTCTTTCCTACGAGCAGTACTTC.

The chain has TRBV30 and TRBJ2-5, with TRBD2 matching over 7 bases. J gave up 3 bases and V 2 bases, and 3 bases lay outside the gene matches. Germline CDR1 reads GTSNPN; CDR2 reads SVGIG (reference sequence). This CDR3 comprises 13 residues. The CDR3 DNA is TGTGCCTGGAGTTATACTAGCGAAGAGACCCAGTACTTC. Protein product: CAWSYTSEETQYF.

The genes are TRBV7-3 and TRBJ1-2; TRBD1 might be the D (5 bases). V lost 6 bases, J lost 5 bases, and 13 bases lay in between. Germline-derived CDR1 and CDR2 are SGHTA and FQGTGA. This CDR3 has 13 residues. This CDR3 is CASSSGQGYGYTF. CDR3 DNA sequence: TGTGCCAGCAGTTCGGGGCAAGGGTATGGCTACACCTTC.

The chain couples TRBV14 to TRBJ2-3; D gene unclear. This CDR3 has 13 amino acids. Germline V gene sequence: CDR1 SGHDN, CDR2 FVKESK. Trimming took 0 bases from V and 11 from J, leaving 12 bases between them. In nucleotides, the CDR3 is TGTGCCAGCAGCCAAGATCTGGCAGGAGTGCAGTATTTT. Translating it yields CASSQDLAGVQYF.